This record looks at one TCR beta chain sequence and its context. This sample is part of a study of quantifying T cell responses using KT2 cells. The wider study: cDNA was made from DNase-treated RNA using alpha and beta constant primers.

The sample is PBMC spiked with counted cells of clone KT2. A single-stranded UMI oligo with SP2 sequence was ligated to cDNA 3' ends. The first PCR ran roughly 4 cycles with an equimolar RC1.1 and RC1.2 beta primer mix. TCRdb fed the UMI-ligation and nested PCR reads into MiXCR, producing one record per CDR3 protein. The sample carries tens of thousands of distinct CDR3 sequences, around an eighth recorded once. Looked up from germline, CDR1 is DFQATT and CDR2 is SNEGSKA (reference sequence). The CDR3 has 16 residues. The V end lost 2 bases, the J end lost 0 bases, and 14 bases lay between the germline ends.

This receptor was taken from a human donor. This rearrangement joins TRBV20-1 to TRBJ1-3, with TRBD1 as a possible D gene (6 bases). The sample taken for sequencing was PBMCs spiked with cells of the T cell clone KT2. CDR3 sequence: CSARPRDIYSGNTIYF. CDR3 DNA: TGCAGTGCTAGACCCCGGGACATCTACTCTGGAAACACCATATATTTT.